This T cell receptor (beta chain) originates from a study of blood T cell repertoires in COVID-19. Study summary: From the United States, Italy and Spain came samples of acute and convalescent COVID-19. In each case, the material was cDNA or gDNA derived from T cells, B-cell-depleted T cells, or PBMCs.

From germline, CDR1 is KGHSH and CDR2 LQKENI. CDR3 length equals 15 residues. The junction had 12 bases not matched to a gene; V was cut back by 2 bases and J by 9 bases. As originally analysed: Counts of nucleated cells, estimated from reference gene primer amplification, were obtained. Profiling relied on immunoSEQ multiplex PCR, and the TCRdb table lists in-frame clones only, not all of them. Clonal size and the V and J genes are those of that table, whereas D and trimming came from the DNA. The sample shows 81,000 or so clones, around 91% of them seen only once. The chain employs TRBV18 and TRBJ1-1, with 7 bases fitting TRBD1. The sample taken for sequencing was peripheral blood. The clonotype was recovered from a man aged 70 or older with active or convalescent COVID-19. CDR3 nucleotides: TGTGCCAGCTCACCATCGACAGGGACATACGAGAAAGCTTTCTTT. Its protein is CASSPSTGTYEKAFF.